This T cell receptor beta chain was sequenced for a study of blood T cell repertoires in COVID-19. Study background: PBMCs, B-cell-depleted T cells, or T cells were the source of the cDNA or gDNA that made up the material.

This clone rates as medium-sized. The protocol was immunoSEQ multiplex PCR, while the TCRdb copy is restricted to in-frame clones and leaves out a portion. The sample contains tens of thousands of clones, around 90% of which appear only once. The CDR3 length is 15 residues. Germline CDR1 is GTSNPN and CDR2 is SVGIG (reference sequence). Trimming removed 1 base from V and 8 bases from J, with 15 bases in between. The chain couples TRBV30 to TRBJ1-6, with D maybe TRBD1 (5 bases). Sequencing was performed on peripheral blood. The TCR comes from a human donor in a cohort sampled during active COVID-19. The chain's CDR3 is CAWSGLQGPDSPLHF. For the CDR3, the DNA is TGTGCCTGGAGTGGCCTCCAGGGTCCTGATTCACCCCTCCACTTT. Together with reference TRBV30 and TRBJ1-6, the CDR3 gives the full variable domain: SQTIHQWPATLVQPVGSPLSLECTVEGTSNPNLYWYRQAAGRGLQLLFYSVGIGQISSEVPQNLSASRPQDRQFILSSKKLLLSDSGFYLCAWSGLQGPDSPLHFGNGTRLTVT.